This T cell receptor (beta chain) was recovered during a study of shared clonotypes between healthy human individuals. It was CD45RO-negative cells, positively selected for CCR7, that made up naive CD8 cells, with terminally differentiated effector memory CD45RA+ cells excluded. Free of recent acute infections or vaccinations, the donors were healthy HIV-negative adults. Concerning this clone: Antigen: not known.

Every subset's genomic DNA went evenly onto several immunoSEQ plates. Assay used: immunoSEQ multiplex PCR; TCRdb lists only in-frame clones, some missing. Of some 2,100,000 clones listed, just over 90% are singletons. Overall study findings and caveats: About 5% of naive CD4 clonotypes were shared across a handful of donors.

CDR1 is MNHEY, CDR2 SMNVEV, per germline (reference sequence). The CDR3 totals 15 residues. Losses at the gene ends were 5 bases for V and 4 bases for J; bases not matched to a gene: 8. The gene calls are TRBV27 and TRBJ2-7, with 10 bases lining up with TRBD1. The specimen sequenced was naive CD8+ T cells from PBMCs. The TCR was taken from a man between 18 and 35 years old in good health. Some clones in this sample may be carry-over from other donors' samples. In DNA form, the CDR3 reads TGTGCCAGCAGTCTGACAGGGGGCGAGTTATACGAGCAGTACTTC. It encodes CASSLTGGELYEQYF.